The T cell receptor beta chain described here comes from a study of shared clonotypes between healthy human individuals. Terminally differentiated effector memory CD45RA+ cells were excluded by CCR7 positive selection of CD45RO-negative cells. This clone was detected once. Using immunoSEQ multiplex PCR, the repertoire was profiled, and TCRdb retains in-frame clones only, with some absent. This table holds hundreds of thousands of clones, approximately 95% found once. The CDR3 runs 14 residues. Trimming took 1 base from V and 2 from J, leaving 9 bases between them. Per the germline V gene, CDR1 is SGHAT and CDR2 is FQNNGV.

The rearrangement joins TRBV11-2 to TRBJ2-7; TRBD2 might be the D (6 bases). The sequencing sample was made of naive CD8+ T cells sorted from blood. This receptor was taken from a woman younger than 45 in good health. The CDR3 loop reads CASSLAGRTYEQYF. Here the CDR3 DNA reads TGTGCCAGCAGCTTAGCCGGGAGAACCTACGAGCAGTACTTC.